Shown below are 29 T cell receptor beta chains from a single sample sequenced in a study of neoadjuvant anti-PD-1 for oral cavity cancer (dated by TCRdb to the early 2020s). The library was generated by the immunoSEQ multiplex PCR assay. TCRdb mirrors the immuneACCESS table, restricted to in-frame sequences. Some clones are absent from its copies; in checked studies, under half trace to an unresolved V gene, and the reason for the others is unknown. This sample is represented by some 12,000 clones; 71% of them were singletons. The ten largest make up less than 2.5% of the sample. What the time point label conveys for this sample: after neoadjuvant nivolumab, at surgical resection. The source material was PBMCs, sampled after nivolumab (anti-PD-1) treatment. These receptors all come from a person between 40 and 85 years old with oral cavity squamous cell carcinoma.

The gene calls are TRBV7-6 and TRBJ2-5; tentative D call: TRBD1 (6 bases). V shed 5 bases and J shed 1 base, with 14 bases lying between them. The germline V gene has CDR1 SGHVS and CDR2 FNYEAQ. CDR3 length: 15 amino acids. The CDR3 nucleotides are TGTGCCAGCAGCCTAGGGACACTTGTCCAAGAGACCCAGTACTTC. This sequence encodes CASSLGTLVQETQYF. Together with reference TRBV7-6 and TRBJ2-5, the CDR3 gives the full variable domain: GAGVSQSPRYKVTKRGQDVALRCDPISGHVSLYWYRQALGQGPEFLTYFNYEAQQDKSGLPNDRFSAERPEGSISTLTIQRTEQRDSAMYRCASSLGTLVQETQYFGPGTRLLVL.

This clone was seen a handful of times. The J gene is TRBJ1-1, the V gene TRBV5-4, with D tentatively TRBD1 (5 bases). V lost 5 bases, J lost 1 base, and 12 bases lay in between. CDR3 length equals 14 residues. The V gene's germline CDR1 is SGHNT and CDR2 YYREEE (reference sequence). The CDR3 here is CASRPGGENTEAFF. CDR3 in DNA: TGTGCCAGCAGACCTGGGGGGGAGAACACTGAAGCTTTCTTT.

The rearrangement uses TRBV5-1 and TRBJ2-7; D remains unclear. V was cut by 5 bases and J by 1 base, with 13 bases left in between. This CDR3 comprises 14 residues. Germline V lookup: CDR1 SGHRS, CDR2 YFSETQ. The CDR3 reads CASRENLPSYEQYF. Written as DNA, the CDR3 is TGCGCCAGCAGGGAAAACCTCCCGTCCTACGAGCAGTACTTC.

The chain employs TRBV13 and TRBJ1-3; D gene uncertain. Germline CDR1 is PRHDT and CDR2 is FYEKMQ (reference sequence). Trimming took 5 bases from V and 6 from J, leaving 17 bases between them. The CDR3 extends over 15 amino acids. DNA for the CDR3: TGTGCCAGCAGCCCCTATGACCGACGTGAAAACACCATATATTTT. Its protein is CASSPYDRRENTIYF.

The rearrangement joins TRBV13 to TRBJ2-2; D is unclear. CDR1 is PRHDT, CDR2 FYEKMQ, per germline (reference sequence). The CDR3 contains 13 residues. V was pared by 5 bases and J by 4 bases, with 8 bases between. The CDR3 region is CASSEWSTGELFF. The CDR3 DNA sequence: TGTGCCAGCAGCGAATGGAGCACCGGGGAGCTGTTTTTT.

The rearrangement joins TRBV19 to TRBJ1-1, with 10 bases lining up with TRBD1. The germline gives CDR1 LNHDA, CDR2 SQIVND (reference sequence). The CDR3 extends over 16 amino acids. The trim removed 7 bases at V and 5 bases at J, leaving 13 bases unmatched. CDR3 bases: TGTGCCAGTAAACTCCCGGGACAGGGGCTGGAAACTGAAGCTTTCTTT. Amino acids: CASKLPGQGLETEAFF.

The gene calls are TRBV7-2 and TRBJ1-5; D call uncertain. V lost 5 bases to trimming and J lost 6 bases, with 11 bases between them. The germline V gene encodes CDR1 SGHTA and CDR2 FQGNSA. The CDR3 runs to 13 residues. The CDR3 nucleotides read TGTGCCAGCAGCCCCGCCCTGCTTCAGCCCCAGCATTTT. Its translation is CASSPALLQPQHF.

In its sample, this clone was seen a few times. This chain joins TRBV11-2 and TRBJ1-1, with a tentative D call TRBD1 (5 bases). This CDR3 region has 16 residues. Germline V gene lookup returns CDR1 SGHAT and CDR2 FQNNGV. Trimming removed 1 base from V and 6 bases from J, with 18 bases in between. The CDR3 reads CASSLVGRDWGPEAFF. DNA for the CDR3: TGTGCCAGCAGCTTAGTGGGTAGGGATTGGGGCCCTGAAGCTTTCTTT.

This chain joins TRBV5-1 and TRBJ2-3; TRBD2 matches 7 bases. The CDR3 runs 16 residues. The J segment lost 2 bases and the V segment lost 0 bases, leaving 6 bases of the junction unmatched. Germline values: CDR1 SGHRS, CDR2 YFSETQ. CDR3 nucleotide sequence: TGCGCCAGCAGCTTGGTGCCGGGAGGCTTCACAGATACGCAGTATTTT. This codes for CASSLVPGGFTDTQYF.

The V and J genes are TRBV5-6 and TRBJ1-6; D is ambiguous. Trimming took 0 bases from V and 11 from J, leaving 15 bases between them. The CDR3 is 15 residues long. CDR1 and CDR2 from the germline V gene are SGHDT and YYEEEE. CDR3 residues: CASSLAGGPRAPLHF. The CDR3 DNA is TGTGCCAGCAGCTTGGCCGGAGGTCCACGGGCACCCCTCCACTTT.

The chain employs TRBV11-2 and TRBJ2-4; D is perhaps TRBD1 (6 bases). V lost 3 bases and J lost 13, with 13 bases in between. The CDR3 is 12 amino acids. The germline gives CDR1 SGHAT, CDR2 FQNNGV. CDR3 amino acids: CASSFPTGQQYF. CDR3 nucleotide sequence: TGTGCCAGCAGCTTCCCTACGGGACAACAGTACTTC.

The rearrangement links TRBV27 to TRBJ1-5, with a possible D match to TRBD1 (6 bases). This CDR3 is 14 amino acids long. V lost 3 bases and J lost 8, with 14 bases in between. Germline-derived CDR1 and CDR2 are MNHEY and SMNVEV (reference sequence). Here the CDR3 DNA reads TGTGCCAGCAGTTTCGGGACAACGGGGGAGCCCCAGCATTTT. Protein product: CASSFGTTGEPQHF.

This clone was detected a few times. This rearrangement joins TRBV28 to TRBJ1-5; no clear D. Germline V gene sequence: CDR1 MDHEN, CDR2 SYDVKM. CDR3 length: 14 residues. V gave up 4 bases and J gave up 0 bases, with 7 bases separating them. The CDR3 loop reads CASSSPFSNQPQHF. DNA of the CDR3: TGTGCCAGCAGTTCTCCATTTAGCAATCAGCCCCAGCATTTT.

V gene TRBV5-1 combines with J gene TRBJ2-1; D not resolved. V lost 0 bases, J lost 5 bases, and 12 bases lay in between. The CDR3 consists of 15 residues. Germline CDR1 and CDR2: SGHRS and YFSETQ. CDR3 residues: CASSLGRNDDNEQFF. CDR3 nucleotide sequence: TGCGCCAGCAGCTTGGGCAGGAATGATGACAATGAGCAGTTCTTC.

The chain joins TRBV7-6 to TRBJ2-2; D gene uncertain. The V and J ends lost 1 base and 3 bases respectively, with 6 bases between them. Looked up from germline, CDR1 is SGHVS and CDR2 is FNYEAQ. The CDR3 length is 14 residues. The DNA for the CDR3 is TGTGCCAGCAGCTTAGAGACCCACACCGGGGAGCTGTTTTTT. Protein sequence: CASSLETHTGELFF.

The chain joins TRBV7-3 to TRBJ1-2; the match to TRBD1 covers 10 bases. CDR1 and CDR2 from the germline V gene are SGHTA and FQGTGA. J lost 3 bases, V lost 3 bases, and 4 bases had no gene match. The CDR3 length is 15 residues. Here the CDR3 reads CASSLGQGTHYGYTF. For the CDR3, the DNA is TGTGCCAGCAGCTTGGGACAGGGGACGCACTATGGCTACACCTTC.

This chain uses TRBV7-8 with TRBJ2-1, with a weak D call TRBD2 (6 bases). Germline V lookup: CDR1 SGHVS, CDR2 FQNEAQ. This CDR3 comprises 18 residues. Trimming cost V 1 base and J 0 bases, with 16 bases left between them. This CDR3 reads CASSLGRLALTSYNEQFF. In nucleotides, the CDR3 is TGTGCCAGCAGCTTAGGGCGGCTAGCGTTAACCTCCTACAATGAGCAGTTCTTC.

A single count supports this clone. The chain is built from TRBV7-9 and TRBJ2-7; possible D gene TRBD2, 6 bases. Trimming stripped 8 bases from V and 4 bases from J, with 15 bases between. The CDR3 runs to 13 residues. Looked up from germline, CDR1 is SEHNR and CDR2 is FQNEAQ (reference sequence). The CDR3 region has the DNA TGTGCCAGCGGTAAAACGGGAGATTACGAGCAGTACTTC. Translated: CASGKTGDYEQYF.

The rearrangement joins TRBV5-8 to TRBJ2-7; D is unclear. The CDR3 spans 12 residues. The V end was cut by 2 bases, the J end by 7 bases, with 10 bases between. Germline CDR1 is SGHTS and CDR2 is YDEGEE. The CDR3 sequence is CASSFSPWEQYF. The CDR3 nucleotides are TGTGCCAGCAGCTTTTCCCCTTGGGAGCAGTACTTC.

This clone was seen once. The chain employs TRBV30 and TRBJ1-2; tentatively, D is TRBD1 (5 bases). CDR1 GTSNPN and CDR2 SVGIG come from the germline V gene (reference sequence). The ends were cut back, 8 bases at V and 6 bases at J, with 13 bases in the middle. This CDR3 contains 11 residues. In DNA, the CDR3 is TGTGCCGGGGGGATGGGGAATGGCTACACCTTC. Translated: CAGGMGNGYTF.

The chain recombines TRBV4-1 with TRBJ2-7; no firm D call. Germline V CDR1 and CDR2: MGHRA, YSYEKL. Between the trimmed V and J ends, which lost 4 bases and 1 base, there was a span of 8 bases. This CDR3 is 13 amino acids long. CDR3 sequence: CASSRAISYEQYF. Written as DNA, the CDR3 is TGCGCCAGCAGCCGGGCAATTTCCTACGAGCAGTACTTC.

The chain combines TRBV9 with TRBJ2-7; 14 bases are shared with TRBD2. The CDR3 is 15 residues long. V shed 0 bases and J 6 bases; nucleotides not matched to a gene: 2. Germline-derived CDR1 and CDR2 are SGDLS and YYNGEE. The chain's CDR3 is CASSVEGTSGSEQYF. DNA for the CDR3: TGTGCCAGCAGCGTAGAGGGGACTAGCGGGAGCGAGCAGTACTTC.

The chain uses TRBV10-3 and TRBJ2-5; 10 bases are shared with TRBD2. Trimming at V came to 6 bases and at J to 4 bases, leaving 14 bases not matched to a gene. Germline V CDR1 and CDR2: ENHRY, SYGVKD. The CDR3 spans 17 residues. The CDR3 region has the DNA TGTGCCATCAGCCCAGGGGGGCCTAGCGGGAGCCCAGAGACCCAGTACTTC. This codes for CAISPGGPSGSPETQYF.

This chain uses TRBV5-1 with TRBJ2-2, with 9 positions matching TRBD2. Unmatched junction bases numbered 2, after V lost 0 bases and J lost 5 bases. CDR3 size: 15 residues. Germline values: CDR1 SGHRS, CDR2 YFSETQ. The CDR3 DNA follows: TGCGCCAGCAGCTTGGTAGCGGGAGTTACCGGGGAGCTGTTTTTT. Protein product: CASSLVAGVTGELFF.

This chain uses TRBV27 with TRBJ1-3, with 9 bases lining up with TRBD1. CDR3 length: 17 residues. From germline, CDR1 is MNHEY and CDR2 SMNVEV (reference sequence). J gave up 4 bases and V 5 bases, and 12 bases lay outside the gene matches. Here the CDR3 reads CASSTVQGAFKGNTIYF. CDR3 bases: TGTGCCAGCAGTACCGTACAGGGGGCATTTAAGGGAAACACCATATATTTT.

This clone was counted only a few times. V gene TRBV29-1 combines with J gene TRBJ2-3, with D maybe TRBD1 (5 bases). V shed 6 bases and J shed 3 bases, with 22 bases lying between them. CDR1 SQVTM and CDR2 ANQGSEA come from the germline V gene. This CDR3 has 16 amino acids. The CDR3 spells CSVPLGVRETTDTQYF. The CDR3 bases are TGCAGCGTCCCCCTTGGAGTCAGGGAAACGACAGATACGCAGTATTTT.

V gene TRBV27 combines with J gene TRBJ1-1; 8 positions agree with TRBD1. V lost 6 bases and J lost 1; bases outside the gene matches: 10. The germline gives CDR1 MNHEY, CDR2 SMNVEV (reference sequence). The CDR3 length is 16 residues. CDR3 loop: CASSQPPGGWNTEAFF. CDR3 coding DNA: TGTGCCAGCAGCCAACCCCCAGGGGGCTGGAACACTGAAGCTTTCTTT.

The chain couples TRBV6-5 to TRBJ1-5, with TRBD1 as a possible D gene (5 bases). The CDR3 covers 14 residues. The germline V and J ends were trimmed by 2 bases and 7 bases, with 12 bases remaining between them. Germline CDR1 is MNHEY and CDR2 is SVGAGI. The DNA of the CDR3 is TGTGCCAGCAGTTACATAGGGGTCCACCAGCCCCAGCATTTT. It is translated as CASSYIGVHQPQHF.

V is TRBV5-1 and J is TRBJ2-5, with D perhaps TRBD1 or TRBD2 (5 bases each). V shed 5 bases and J shed 3 bases, with 14 bases lying between them. From germline, CDR1 is SGHRS and CDR2 YFSETQ. The CDR3 runs 14 residues. Here the CDR3 reads CASSSGRGEETQYF. The CDR3 region has the DNA TGCGCCAGCAGTTCGGGACGGGGAGAAGAGACCCAGTACTTC.